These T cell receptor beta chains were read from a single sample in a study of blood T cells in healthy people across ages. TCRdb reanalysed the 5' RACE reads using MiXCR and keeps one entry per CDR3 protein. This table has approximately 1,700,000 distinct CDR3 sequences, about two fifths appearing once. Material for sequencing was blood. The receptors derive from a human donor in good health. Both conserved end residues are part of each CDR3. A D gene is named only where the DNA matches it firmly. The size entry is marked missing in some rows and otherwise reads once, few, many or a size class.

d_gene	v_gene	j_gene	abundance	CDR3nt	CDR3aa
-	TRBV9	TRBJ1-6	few	TGTGCCAGCAGCGTAGTAGGACCCCCTATCTCACCCCTCCACTTT	CASSVVGPPISPLHF
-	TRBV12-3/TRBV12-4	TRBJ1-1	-	TGTGCCAGCAGGGTCCCAGCGAACACTGAAGCTTTCTTT	CASRVPANTEAFF
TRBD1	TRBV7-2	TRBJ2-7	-	TGTGCCAGCAGCTTAGGACAGGGTTACGACGAGCAGTACTTC	CASSLGQGYDEQYF
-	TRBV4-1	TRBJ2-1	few	TGCGCCAGCAGCCAAATTAGCTACTCCTACAATGAGCAGTTCTTC	CASSQISYSYNEQFF
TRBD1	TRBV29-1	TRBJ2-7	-	TGCAGCGGGGGACAGGGAAACACCTACGAGCAGTACTTC	CSGGQGNTYEQYF
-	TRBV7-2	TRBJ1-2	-	TGTGCCAGCAGCTTAGCGCGAATGGGCAGGGGCAGAGGCTACACCTTC	CASSLARMGRGRGYTF
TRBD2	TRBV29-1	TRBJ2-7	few	TGCAGCGTTGTATCAACAGCGGGGGGGGCCGAGCAGTACTTC	CSVVSTAGGAEQYF
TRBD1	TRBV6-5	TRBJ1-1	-	TGTGCCAGCAGTTACTCTTCCGGGGGAGGGGGCTATACTGAAGCTTTCTTT	CASSYSSGGGGYTEAFF
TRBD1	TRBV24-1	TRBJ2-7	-	TGTGCCACCAGTGATTCGCACAGGGGTCTAGACGAGCAGTACTTC	CATSDSHRGLDEQYF
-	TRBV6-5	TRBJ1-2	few	TGTGCCAGCAGTTACTCTTCAGGGAGCTATGGCTACACCTTC	CASSYSSGSYGYTF
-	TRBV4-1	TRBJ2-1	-	TGCGTCAGCAGCCAAGAGGGGACGAACAATGAGCAGTTCTTC	CVSSQEGTNNEQFF
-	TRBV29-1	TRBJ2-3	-	TGCAGCGCAGAGCCCCCGACTGGCGGGGGCACAGATACGCAGTATTTT	CSAEPPTGGGTDTQYF
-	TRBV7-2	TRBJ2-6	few	TGTGCCAGCAGCCCACATCGGGCCGGGGCCAACGTCCTGACTTTC	CASSPHRAGANVLTF
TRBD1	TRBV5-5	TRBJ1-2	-	TGTGCCAGCAGCTCCACTGGGACAGGGGAGAACTATGGCTACACCTTC	CASSSTGTGENYGYTF
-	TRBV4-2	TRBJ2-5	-	TGTGCCAGCAGCCAAGATCTGGCTAGCCTTGAGACCCAGTACTTC	CASSQDLASLETQYF
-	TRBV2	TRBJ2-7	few	TGTGCCAGCAGTGTACTCGGAGGGGGGTTCTCCTACGAGCAGTACTTC	CASSVLGGGFSYEQYF
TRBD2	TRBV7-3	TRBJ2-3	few	TGTGCCAGCAGCTTAACTGGCCTAGCGGGGGAAGATACGCAGTATTTT	CASSLTGLAGEDTQYF
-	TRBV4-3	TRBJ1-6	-	TGCGCCAGTAGCCAAGACCTGTTTTATGGCTCACCCCTCCACTTT	CASSQDLFYGSPLHF
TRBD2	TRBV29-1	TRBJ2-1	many	TGCAGCGTTGAGACTAGCGGGTACAATGAGCAGTTCTTC	CSVETSGYNEQFF
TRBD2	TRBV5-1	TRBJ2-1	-	TGCGCCAGCAGCGGGACTAGCGGGGGGGCATGGTACAATGAGCAGTTCTTC	CASSGTSGGAWYNEQFF
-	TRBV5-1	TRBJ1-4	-	TGCGCCAGCAGCTGGGACACAGGATATTCTAATGAAAAACTGTTTTTT	CASSWDTGYSNEKLFF
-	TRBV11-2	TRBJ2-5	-	TGTGCCAGCAGCTTAGAATGGGGGGGCCCAGAGACCCAGTACTTC	CASSLEWGGPETQYF
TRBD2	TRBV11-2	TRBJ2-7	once	TGTGCCAGCGGCTCCTTAGGTGAGGGACTATACTCCTACGAGCAGTACTTC	CASGSLGEGLYSYEQYF
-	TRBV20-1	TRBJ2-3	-	TGCAGTGCCGAGGGACCGAACACAGATACGCAGTATTTT	CSAEGPNTDTQYF
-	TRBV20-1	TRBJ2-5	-	TGCAGTGCTAGTTTGCCCGGGGAGACCCAGTACTTC	CSASLPGETQYF
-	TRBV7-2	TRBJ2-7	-	TGTGCCAACAGCTTAGGACCTAGCATCCTCTACGAGCAGTACTTC	CANSLGPSILYEQYF
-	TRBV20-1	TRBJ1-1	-	TGCAGTGCTCGAAGGAGGGCGGGGAACACTGAAGCTTTCTTT	CSARRRAGNTEAFF
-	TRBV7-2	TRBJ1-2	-	TGTGCCAGCAGCTTAGAGACCCCAATCGATGGCTGCACCTTC	CASSLETPIDGCTF
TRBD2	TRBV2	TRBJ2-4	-	TGTGCCAGCAGTGTCCTGTTAGCGGGGCTAGCCAAAAACATTCAGTACTTC	CASSVLLAGLAKNIQYF
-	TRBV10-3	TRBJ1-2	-	TGTGCCATCAGTGAAAGTAGCAGGGTCGACGGCTACACCTTC	CAISESSRVDGYTF
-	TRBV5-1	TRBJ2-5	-	TGCGCCAGCAGACTAGGGTGGCGGCGAGAGACCCAGTACTTC	CASRLGWRRETQYF
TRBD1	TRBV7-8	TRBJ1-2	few	TGTGCCAGCAGCTATAGGACCGGGACAGGGATTGGCTACACCTTC	CASSYRTGTGIGYTF
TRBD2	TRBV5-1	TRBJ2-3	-	TGCGCCAGCAGCTGGAAGACTAGCGGAGGCACAGATACGCAGTATTTT	CASSWKTSGGTDTQYF
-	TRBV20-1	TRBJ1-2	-	TGCAGTGCTAGTGCGCAGGGCGTAAACTATGGCTACACCTTC	CSASAQGVNYGYTF
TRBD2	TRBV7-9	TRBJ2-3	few	TGTGCCAGCAGCACAGGCGGGGGGTACCGCACAGATACGCAGTATTTT	CASSTGGGYRTDTQYF
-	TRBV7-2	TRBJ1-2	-	TGTGCCCAGCTCTCAGGAAAGGGTGGCTACACCTTC	CAQLSGKGGYTF
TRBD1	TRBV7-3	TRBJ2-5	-	TGTGCCAGCAGCTTAACGTCACAGGGGGAGGAGACCCAGTACTTC	CASSLTSQGEETQYF
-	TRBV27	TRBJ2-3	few	TGTGCCAGCGCGACTGGCCCCGGAGATACGCAGTATTTT	CASATGPGDTQYF
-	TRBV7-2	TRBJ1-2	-	TGTGCCAGCAGCTTAGGGACAGAGATCGGCTACACCTTC	CASSLGTEIGYTF
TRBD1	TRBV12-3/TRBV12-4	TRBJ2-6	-	TGTGCCAGCAGTGCATCGCCGGGACAGGGAAACTCTGGGGCCAACGTCCTGACTTTC	CASSASPGQGNSGANVLTF
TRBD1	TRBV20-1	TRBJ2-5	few	TGCAGTGCTAGATCATTAGGGACAGACCAAGAGACCCAGTACTTC	CSARSLGTDQETQYF
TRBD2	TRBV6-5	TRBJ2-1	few	TGTGCCAGCAGTCGCGGTGGGCTAGCGGGGGGGCAGCAGTTCTTC	CASSRGGLAGGQQFF
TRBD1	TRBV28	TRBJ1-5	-	TGTGCCAGCAGTCCGCTCGAGGGGGCTAATCAGCCCCAGCATTTT	CASSPLEGANQPQHF
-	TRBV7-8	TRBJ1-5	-	TGTGCCAGCAGTCTGTGGTTGTCAGGGGAAGTGAGCAATCAGCCCCAGCATTTT	CASSLWLSGEVSNQPQHF
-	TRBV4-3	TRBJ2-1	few	TGCGCCAGCAGCCAAGAACGGGGGCTCTACAATGAGCAGTTCTTC	CASSQERGLYNEQFF
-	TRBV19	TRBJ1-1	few	TGTGCCAGTAGAGAAAGCACTGAAGCTTTCTTT	CASRESTEAFF
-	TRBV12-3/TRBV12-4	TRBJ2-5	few	TGTGCCAGTAGTCCCACGGGGGGCCCATACCAAGAGACCCAGTACTTC	CASSPTGGPYQETQYF
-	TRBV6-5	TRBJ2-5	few	TGTGCCAGCAGTTACTCAGTTGCGGGAGAGACCCAGTACTTC	CASSYSVAGETQYF
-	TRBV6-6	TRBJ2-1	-	TGTGCCAGCGCCGCACAGGGATCCTACAATGTGCAGTTCTTC	CASAAQGSYNVQFF